This TCR beta chain was identified during a study of shared clonotypes between healthy human individuals. Regarding the study as a whole: Rarefaction showed that sequencing of sorted subsets was incomplete (despite large depth).

Among the donors, all were Caucasian adults who lived in Nashville, Tennessee. The data were produced by immunoSEQ multiplex PCR, yet TCRdb's version contains in-frame clones alone and is incomplete. The data show over 850,000 clones, approximately 78% seen once. As for this clone: Its antigen is unknown.

CDR3 length: 11 amino acids. Germline assignment: CDR1 SQVTM and CDR2 ANQGSEA. With V trimmed by 4 bases and J by 5 bases, 2 bases remained unmatched. Sequencing was carried out using memory CD4+ T cells from PBMCs. Subset meaning: CD45RA-negative fraction. The chain uses TRBV29-1 and TRBJ2-7; TRBD2 matches 7 bases. The sequence was collected from a man between 18 and 29 years old in good health. Some clones in this sample may be carry-over from other donors' samples. This chain's CDR3 is CSVARGNEQYF. The DNA of the CDR3 is TGCAGCGTTGCGCGGGGGAACGAGCAGTACTTC.